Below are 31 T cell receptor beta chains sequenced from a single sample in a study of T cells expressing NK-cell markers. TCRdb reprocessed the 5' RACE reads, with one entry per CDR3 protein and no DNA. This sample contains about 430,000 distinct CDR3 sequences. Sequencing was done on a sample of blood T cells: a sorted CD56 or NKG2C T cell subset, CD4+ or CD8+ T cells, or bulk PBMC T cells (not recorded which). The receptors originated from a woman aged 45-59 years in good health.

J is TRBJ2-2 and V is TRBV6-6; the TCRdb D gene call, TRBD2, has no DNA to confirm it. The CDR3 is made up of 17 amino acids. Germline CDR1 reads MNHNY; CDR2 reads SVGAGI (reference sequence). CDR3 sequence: CASSYSPSGRFTGELFF.

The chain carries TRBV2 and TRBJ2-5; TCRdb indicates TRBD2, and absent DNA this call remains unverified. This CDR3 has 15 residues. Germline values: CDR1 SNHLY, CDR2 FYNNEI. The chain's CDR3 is CASSEERGPQETQYF. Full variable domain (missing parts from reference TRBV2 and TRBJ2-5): EPEVTQTPSHQVTQMGQEVILRCVPISNHLYFYWYRQILGQKVEFLVSFYNNEISEKSEIFDDQFSVERPDGSNFTLKIRSTKLEDSAMYFCASSEERGPQETQYFGPGTRLLVL.

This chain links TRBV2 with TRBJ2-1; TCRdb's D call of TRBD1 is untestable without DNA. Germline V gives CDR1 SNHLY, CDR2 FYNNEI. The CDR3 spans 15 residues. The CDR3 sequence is CASSELPSSYNEQFF.

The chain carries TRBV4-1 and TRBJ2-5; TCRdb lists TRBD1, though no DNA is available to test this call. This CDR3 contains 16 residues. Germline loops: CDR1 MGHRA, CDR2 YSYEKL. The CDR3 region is CASSQDLSGGLETQYF.

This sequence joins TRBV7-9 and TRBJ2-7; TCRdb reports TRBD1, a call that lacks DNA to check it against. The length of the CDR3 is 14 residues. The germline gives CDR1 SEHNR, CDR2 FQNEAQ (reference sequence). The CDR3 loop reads CASSPTDRYYEQYF.

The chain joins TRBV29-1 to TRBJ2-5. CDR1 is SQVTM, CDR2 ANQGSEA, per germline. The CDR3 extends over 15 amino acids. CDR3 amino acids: CSVEGVLALQETQYF.

CDR3 loop: CASSQGQSGGYTF. The chain is built from TRBV3-1 and TRBJ1-2. Germline-derived CDR1 and CDR2 are LGHDT and YNNKEL (reference sequence). The CDR3 runs to 13 residues.

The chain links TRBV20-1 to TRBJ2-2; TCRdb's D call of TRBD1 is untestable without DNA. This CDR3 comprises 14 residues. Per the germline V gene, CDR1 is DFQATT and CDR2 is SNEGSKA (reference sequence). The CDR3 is CSAREGGRTGELFF.

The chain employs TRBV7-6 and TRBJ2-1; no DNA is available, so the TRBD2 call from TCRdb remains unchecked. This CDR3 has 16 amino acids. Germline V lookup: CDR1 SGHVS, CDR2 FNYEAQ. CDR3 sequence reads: CASSSMGLADYNEQFF.

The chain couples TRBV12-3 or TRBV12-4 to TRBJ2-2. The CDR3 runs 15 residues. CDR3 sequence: CASSFNAVNTGELFF.

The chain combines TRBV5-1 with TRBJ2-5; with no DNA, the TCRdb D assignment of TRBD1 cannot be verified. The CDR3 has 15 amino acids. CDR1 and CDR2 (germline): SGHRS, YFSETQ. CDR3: CASSPGTTGVETQYF. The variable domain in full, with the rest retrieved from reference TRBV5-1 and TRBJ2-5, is KAGVTQTPRYLIKTRGQQVTLSCSPISGHRSVSWYQQTPGQGLQFLFEYFSETQRNKGNFPGRFSGRQFSNSRSEMNVSTLELGDSALYLCASSPGTTGVETQYFGPGTRLLVL.

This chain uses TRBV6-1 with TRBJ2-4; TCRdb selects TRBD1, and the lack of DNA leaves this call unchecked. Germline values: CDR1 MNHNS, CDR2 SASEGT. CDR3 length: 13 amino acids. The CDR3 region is CASSGGQKNIQYF.

The CDR3: CASRATGRSEGYTF. The chain couples TRBV4-1 to TRBJ1-2; with no DNA, the TCRdb D assignment of TRBD1 cannot be verified. The CDR3 is 14 amino acids. Germline CDR1 and CDR2: MGHRA and YSYEKL.

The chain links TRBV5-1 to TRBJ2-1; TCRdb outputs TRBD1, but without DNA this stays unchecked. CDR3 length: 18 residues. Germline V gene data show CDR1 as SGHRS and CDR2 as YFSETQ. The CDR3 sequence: CASSFRGGALPSYNEQFF.

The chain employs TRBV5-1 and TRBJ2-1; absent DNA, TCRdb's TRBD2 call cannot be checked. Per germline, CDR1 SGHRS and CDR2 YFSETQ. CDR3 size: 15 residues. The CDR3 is CASSLTLAGGHEQFF.

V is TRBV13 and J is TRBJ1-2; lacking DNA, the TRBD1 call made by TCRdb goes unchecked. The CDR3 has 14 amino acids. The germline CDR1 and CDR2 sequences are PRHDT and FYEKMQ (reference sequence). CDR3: CASSSGGVVPGYTF.

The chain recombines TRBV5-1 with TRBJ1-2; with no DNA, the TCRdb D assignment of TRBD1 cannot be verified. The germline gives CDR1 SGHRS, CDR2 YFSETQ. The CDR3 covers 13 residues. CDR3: CASSQNGAQGYTF.

The CDR3 sequence is CATSDSTGRKTNEQFF. The chain links TRBV24-1 to TRBJ2-1; TCRdb selects TRBD1, and the lack of DNA leaves this call unchecked. The CDR3 runs to 16 residues. The germline V gene encodes CDR1 KGHDR and CDR2 SFDVKD.

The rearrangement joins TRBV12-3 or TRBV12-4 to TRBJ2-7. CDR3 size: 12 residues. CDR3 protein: CASSLAHHEQYF.

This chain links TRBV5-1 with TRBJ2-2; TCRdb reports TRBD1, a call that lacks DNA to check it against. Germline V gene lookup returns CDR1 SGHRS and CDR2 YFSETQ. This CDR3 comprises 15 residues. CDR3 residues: CASQQGALGTGELFF. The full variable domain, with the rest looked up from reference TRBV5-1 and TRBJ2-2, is KAGVTQTPRYLIKTRGQQVTLSCSPISGHRSVSWYQQTPGQGLQFLFEYFSETQRNKGNFPGRFSGRQFSNSRSEMNVSTLELGDSALYLCASQQGALGTGELFFGEGSRLTVL.

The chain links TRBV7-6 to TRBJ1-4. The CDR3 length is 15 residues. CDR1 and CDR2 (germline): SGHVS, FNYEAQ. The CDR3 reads CASSFLQSTNEKLFF.

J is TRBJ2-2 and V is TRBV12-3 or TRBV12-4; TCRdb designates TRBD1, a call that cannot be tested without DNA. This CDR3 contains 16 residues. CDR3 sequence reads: CASSRLEGQGHGELFF.

CDR3 region: CASSLPGGARSGNTIYF. The rearrangement uses TRBV12-3 or TRBV12-4 and TRBJ1-3. The CDR3 length is 17 residues.

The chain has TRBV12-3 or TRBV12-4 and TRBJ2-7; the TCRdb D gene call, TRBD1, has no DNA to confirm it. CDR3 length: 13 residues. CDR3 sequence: CASMPGIAYEQYF.

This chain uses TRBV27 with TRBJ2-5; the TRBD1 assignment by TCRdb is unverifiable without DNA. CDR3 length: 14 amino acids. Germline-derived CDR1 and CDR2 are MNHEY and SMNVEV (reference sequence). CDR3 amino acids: CASSRGAFEETQYF.

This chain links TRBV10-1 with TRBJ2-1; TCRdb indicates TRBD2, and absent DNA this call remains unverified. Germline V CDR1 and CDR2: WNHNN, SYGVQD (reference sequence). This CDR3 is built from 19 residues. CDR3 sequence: CASSESSLQGPRSYNEQFF.

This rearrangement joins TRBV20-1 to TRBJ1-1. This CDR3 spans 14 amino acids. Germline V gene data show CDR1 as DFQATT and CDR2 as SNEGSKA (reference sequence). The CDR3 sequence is CSARTGVWSTEAFF.

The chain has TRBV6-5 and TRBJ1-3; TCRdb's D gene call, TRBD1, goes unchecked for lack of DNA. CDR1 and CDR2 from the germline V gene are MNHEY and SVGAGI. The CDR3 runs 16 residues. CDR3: CASSYSATVSGNTIYF.

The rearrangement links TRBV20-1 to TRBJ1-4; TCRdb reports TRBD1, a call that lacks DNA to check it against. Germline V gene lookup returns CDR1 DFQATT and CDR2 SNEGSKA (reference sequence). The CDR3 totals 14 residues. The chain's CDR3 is CSAPTGLRNEKLFF.

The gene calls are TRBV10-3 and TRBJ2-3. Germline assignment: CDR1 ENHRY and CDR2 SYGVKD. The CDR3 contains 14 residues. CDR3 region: CAISESAGQNTQYF.

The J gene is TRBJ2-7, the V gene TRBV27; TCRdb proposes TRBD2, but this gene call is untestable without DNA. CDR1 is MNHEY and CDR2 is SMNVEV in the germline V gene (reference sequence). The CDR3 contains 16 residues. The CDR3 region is CASSSLAGGGSYEQYF.